Each of the 6 T cell receptor beta chains below was sequenced from the same sample in a study of blood T cells in healthy people across ages. Sample-barcoded 5' priming and a J-beta primer mix drove a second PCR of about 6 to 12 cycles. Each CDR3 protein gets one entry after TCRdb re-called the 5' RACE reads with MiXCR. The data show over 550,000 distinct CDR3 sequences, with about 28% seen just once and 15% to 19% held by the top ten. The sample comprised blood. The receptors were sampled from a woman of 80 years or more in good health.

A note on this clonotype: This may come from a read error, since a much larger clone is one base off. V usage is TRBV30 and J usage is TRBJ1-2; D remains ambiguous. Germline V gives CDR1 GTSNPN, CDR2 SVGIG (reference sequence). The CDR3 runs 14 residues. CDR3 nucleotides: TGTGCCCGGAGTGTACCCCCGGGGAACTATGGCTACACCTTC. Translating gives CARSVPPGNYGYTF.

The sample holds a few counts of this clonotype. Since a much larger clone is just one base distant, this may be a read error. The chain joins TRBV20-1 to TRBJ2-7; D is perhaps TRBD2 (5 bases). The CDR3 runs 12 residues. Looked up from germline, CDR1 is DFQATT and CDR2 is SNEGSKA (reference sequence). CDR3 loop: CRASQTEYEQYF. In nucleotides, the CDR3 is TGCAGGGCTAGCCAGACTGAATACGAGCAGTACTTC.

The chain links TRBV3-1 to TRBJ2-7; maybe TRBD2 (6 bases). CDR1 LGHDT and CDR2 YNNKEL come from the germline V gene (reference sequence). The CDR3 is 16 residues long. V was pared by 0 bases and J by 2 bases, with 14 bases between. For the CDR3, the DNA is TGTGCCAGCAGCCAAGATCTGGAGGGCAGGGCCTACGAGCAGTACTTC. Its translation: CASSQDLEGRAYEQYF.

This chain links TRBV20-1 with TRBJ1-1; D gene unclear. This CDR3 is built from 12 residues. Germline V CDR1 and CDR2: DFQATT, SNEGSKA (reference sequence). Trimming shortened V by 6 bases and J by 1 base, and 9 bases separated the two germline ends. CDR3 coding DNA: TGCAGTGCAAAGATCGGGAACACTGAAGCTTTCTTT. This translates into CSAKIGNTEAFF.

The sample holds many counts of this clonotype. The chain is built from TRBV2 and TRBJ1-2; D unresolved. CDR1 is SNHLY and CDR2 is FYNNEI in the germline V gene. CDR3 length equals 11 residues. With 2 bases removed from V and 13 bases from J, the gap between germline ends came to 11 bases. The CDR3 here is CASSELGLGTF. The CDR3 DNA is TGTGCCAGCAGTGAACTTGGATTAGGCACCTTC.

This chain connects TRBV3-1 to TRBJ1-2, with 7 bases fitting TRBD1. Germline V gives CDR1 LGHDT, CDR2 YNNKEL (reference sequence). This CDR3 contains 19 residues. V lost 0 bases and J lost 7; bases outside the gene matches: 20. The CDR3 loop is CASSQDTLGSRGTMSGYTF. The CDR3 DNA reads as TGTGCCAGCAGCCAAGATACGCTCGGCAGCAGGGGGACCATGAGTGGCTACACCTTC.